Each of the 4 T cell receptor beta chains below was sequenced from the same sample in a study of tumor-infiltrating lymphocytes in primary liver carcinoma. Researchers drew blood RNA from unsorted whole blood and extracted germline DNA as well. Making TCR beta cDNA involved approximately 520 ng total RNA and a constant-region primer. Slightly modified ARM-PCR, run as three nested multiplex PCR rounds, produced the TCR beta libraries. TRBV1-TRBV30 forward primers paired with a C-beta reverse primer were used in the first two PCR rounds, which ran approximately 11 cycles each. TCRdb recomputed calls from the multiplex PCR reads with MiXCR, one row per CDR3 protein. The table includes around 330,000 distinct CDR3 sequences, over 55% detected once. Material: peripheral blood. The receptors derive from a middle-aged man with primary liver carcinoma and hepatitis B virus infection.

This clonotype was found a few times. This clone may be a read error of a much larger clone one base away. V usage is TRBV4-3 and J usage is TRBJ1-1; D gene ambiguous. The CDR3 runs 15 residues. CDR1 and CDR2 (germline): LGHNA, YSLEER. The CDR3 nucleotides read TGCACCAGCAGCCAAGATTATGGCAGGAACACTGAAGCTTTCTTT. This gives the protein CTSSQDYGRNTEAFF.

The CDR3 region has the DNA TGTGCCAGCAGTTATAAGCCGCGGTCCTACCTCACAGATACGCAGTATTTT. It yields the protein CASSYKPRSYLTDTQYF. The chain recombines TRBV6-2 or TRBV6-3 with TRBJ2-3; D is unresolved. The germline V and J ends were trimmed by 3 bases and 2 bases, with 18 bases remaining between them. The V gene's germline CDR1 is MNHEY and CDR2 SVGEGT. The CDR3 sequence is 17 residues long.

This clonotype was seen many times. CDR3 in amino acids: CSVVGQGGEKLFF. CDR3 nucleotide sequence: TGCAGCGTTGTGGGACAGGGGGGTGAAAAACTGTTTTTT. The chain uses TRBV29-1 and TRBJ1-4, with 11 bases aligning to TRBD1. The germline V gene has CDR1 SQVTM and CDR2 ANQGSEA. The CDR3 loop spans 13 amino acids. The ends lost 4 bases at V and 7 bases at J; junction bases unmatched: 2.

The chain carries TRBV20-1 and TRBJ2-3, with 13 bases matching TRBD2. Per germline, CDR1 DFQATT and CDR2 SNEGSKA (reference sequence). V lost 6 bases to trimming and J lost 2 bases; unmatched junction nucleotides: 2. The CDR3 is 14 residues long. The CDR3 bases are TGCAGTGCGGGACTAGCGGGGTTCACAGATACGCAGTATTTT. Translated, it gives CSAGLAGFTDTQYF.